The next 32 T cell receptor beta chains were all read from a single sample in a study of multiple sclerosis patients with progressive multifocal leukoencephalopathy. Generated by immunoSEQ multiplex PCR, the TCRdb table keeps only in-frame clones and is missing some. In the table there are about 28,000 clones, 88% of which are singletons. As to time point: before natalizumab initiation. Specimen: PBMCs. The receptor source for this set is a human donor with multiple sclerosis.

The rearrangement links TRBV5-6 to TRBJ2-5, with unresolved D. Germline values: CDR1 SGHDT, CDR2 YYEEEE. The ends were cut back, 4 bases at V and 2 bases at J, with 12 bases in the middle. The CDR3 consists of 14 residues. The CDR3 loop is CASSLDNQQETQYF. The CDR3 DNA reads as TGTGCCAGCAGCCTTGACAATCAACAAGAGACCCAGTACTTC.

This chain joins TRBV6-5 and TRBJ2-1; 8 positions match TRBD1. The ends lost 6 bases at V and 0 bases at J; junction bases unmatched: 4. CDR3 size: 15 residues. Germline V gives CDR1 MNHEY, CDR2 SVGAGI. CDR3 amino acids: CASRGQASSYNEQFF. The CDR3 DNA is TGTGCCAGCAGGGGACAGGCGAGCTCCTACAATGAGCAGTTCTTC.

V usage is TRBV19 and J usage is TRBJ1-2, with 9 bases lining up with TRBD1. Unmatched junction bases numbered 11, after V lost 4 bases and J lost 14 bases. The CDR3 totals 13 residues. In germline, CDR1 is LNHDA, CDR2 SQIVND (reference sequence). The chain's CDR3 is CASSSGTGSITTF. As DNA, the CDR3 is TGTGCCAGTAGTAGCGGGACAGGGTCAATTACGACCTTC.

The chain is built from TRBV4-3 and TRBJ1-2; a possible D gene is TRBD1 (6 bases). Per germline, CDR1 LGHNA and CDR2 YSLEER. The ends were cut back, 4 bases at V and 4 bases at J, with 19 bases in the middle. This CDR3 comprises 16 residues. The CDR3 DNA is TGCGCCAGCAGCCCCTCCGGAGGGGGAGGCCTCTATGGCTACACCTTC. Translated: CASSPSGGGGLYGYTF.

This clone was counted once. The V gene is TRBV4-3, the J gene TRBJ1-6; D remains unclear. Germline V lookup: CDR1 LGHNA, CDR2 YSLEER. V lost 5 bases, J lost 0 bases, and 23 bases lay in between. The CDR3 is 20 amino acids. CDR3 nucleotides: TGCGCCAGCAGCGGTTCGTGGGCTAGCGGAGCTAGCTCCTATAATTCACCCCTCCACTTT. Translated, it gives CASSGSWASGASSYNSPLHF.

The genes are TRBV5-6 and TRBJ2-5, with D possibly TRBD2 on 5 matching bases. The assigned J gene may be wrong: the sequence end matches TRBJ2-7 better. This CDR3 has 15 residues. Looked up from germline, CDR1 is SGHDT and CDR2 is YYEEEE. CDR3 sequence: CASSLTGLPPYEQYF. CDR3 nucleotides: TGTGCCAGCAGTCTCACCGGACTGCCGCCTTACGAGCAGTACTTC.

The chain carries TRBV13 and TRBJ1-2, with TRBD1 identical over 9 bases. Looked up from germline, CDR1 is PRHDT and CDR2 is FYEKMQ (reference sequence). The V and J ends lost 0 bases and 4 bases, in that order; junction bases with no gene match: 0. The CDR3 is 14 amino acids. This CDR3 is CASSLGTGGYGYTF. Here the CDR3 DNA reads TGTGCCAGCAGCTTAGGGACAGGGGGCTATGGCTACACCTTC.

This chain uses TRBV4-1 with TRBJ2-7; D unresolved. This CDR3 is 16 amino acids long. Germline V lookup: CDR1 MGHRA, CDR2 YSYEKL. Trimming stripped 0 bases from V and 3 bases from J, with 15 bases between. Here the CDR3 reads CASSQDLSGLYYEQYF. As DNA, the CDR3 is TGCGCCAGCAGCCAAGACCTCTCCGGGTTATACTACGAGCAGTACTTC.

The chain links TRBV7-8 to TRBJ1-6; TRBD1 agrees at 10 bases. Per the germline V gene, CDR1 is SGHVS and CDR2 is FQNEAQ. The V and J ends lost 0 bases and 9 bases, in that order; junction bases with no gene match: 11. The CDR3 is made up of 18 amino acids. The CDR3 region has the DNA TGTGCCAGCAGCTTAGCTCCCTCCCGACAGGGGGCTGGTTCACCCCTCCACTTT. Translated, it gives CASSLAPSRQGAGSPLHF.

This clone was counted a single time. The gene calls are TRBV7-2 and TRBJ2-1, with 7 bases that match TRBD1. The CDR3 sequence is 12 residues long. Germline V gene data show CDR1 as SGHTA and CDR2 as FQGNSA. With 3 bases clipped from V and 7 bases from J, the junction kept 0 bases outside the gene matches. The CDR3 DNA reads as TGTGCCAGCAGCTTGACAGGGAATGAGCAGTTCTTC. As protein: CASSLTGNEQFF.

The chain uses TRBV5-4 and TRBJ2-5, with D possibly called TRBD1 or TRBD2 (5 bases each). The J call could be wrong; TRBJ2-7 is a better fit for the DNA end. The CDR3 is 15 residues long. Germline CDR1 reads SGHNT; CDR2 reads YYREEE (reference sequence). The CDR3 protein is CASSSDGARRSEQYF. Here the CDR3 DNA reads TGTGCCAGCAGCAGTGACGGGGCCCGGCGGTCCGAGCAGTACTTC.

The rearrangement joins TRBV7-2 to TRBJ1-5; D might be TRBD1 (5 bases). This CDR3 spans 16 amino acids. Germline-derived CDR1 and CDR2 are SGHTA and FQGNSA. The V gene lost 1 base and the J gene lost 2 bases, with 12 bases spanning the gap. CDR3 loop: CASSLGAGLGNQPQHF. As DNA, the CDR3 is TGTGCCAGCAGCTTAGGGGCAGGGCTGGGCAATCAGCCCCAGCATTTT.

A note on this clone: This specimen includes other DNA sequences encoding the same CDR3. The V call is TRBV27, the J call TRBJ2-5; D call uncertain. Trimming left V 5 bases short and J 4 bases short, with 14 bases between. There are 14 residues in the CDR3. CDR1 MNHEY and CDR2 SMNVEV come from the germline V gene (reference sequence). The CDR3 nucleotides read TGTGCCAGCAGTCCCTTTTGGGGTGGAGAGACCCAGTACTTC. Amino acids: CASSPFWGGETQYF.

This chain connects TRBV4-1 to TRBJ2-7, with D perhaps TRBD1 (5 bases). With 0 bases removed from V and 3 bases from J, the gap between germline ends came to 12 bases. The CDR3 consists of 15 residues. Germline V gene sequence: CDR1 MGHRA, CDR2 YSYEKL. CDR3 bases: TGCGCCAGCAGCCAAGATTTGGGGCAGGGCTACGAGCAGTACTTC. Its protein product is CASSQDLGQGYEQYF.

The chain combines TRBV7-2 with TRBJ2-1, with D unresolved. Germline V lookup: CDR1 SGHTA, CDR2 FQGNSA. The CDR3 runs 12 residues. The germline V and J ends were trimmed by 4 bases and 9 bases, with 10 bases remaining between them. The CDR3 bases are TGTGCCAGCAGCTCCAGCTTCGGTGAGCAGTTCTTC. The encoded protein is CASSSSFGEQFF.

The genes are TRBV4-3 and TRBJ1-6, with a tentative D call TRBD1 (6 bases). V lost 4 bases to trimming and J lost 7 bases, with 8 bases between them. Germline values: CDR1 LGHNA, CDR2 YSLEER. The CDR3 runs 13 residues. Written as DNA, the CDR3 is TGCGCCAGCAGCCTAGACAGGAATTCACCCCTCCACTTT. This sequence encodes CASSLDRNSPLHF.

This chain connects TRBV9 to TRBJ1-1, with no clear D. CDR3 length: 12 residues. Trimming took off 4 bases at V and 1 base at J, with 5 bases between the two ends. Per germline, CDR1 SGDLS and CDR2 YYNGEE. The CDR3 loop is CASSPGNTEAFF. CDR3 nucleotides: TGTGCCAGCAGCCCCGGGAACACTGAAGCTTTCTTT.

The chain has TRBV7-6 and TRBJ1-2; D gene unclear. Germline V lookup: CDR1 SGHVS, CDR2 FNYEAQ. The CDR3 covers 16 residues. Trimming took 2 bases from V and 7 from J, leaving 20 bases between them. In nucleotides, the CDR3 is TGTGCCAGCAGCTTAAAGTGGACTCTCCCTCACTGTGGCTACACCTTC. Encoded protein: CASSLKWTLPHCGYTF.

The CDR3 loop reads CAIRGSQETQYF. In nucleotides, the CDR3 is TGTGCCATCCGGGGGTCCCAAGAGACCCAGTACTTC. The rearrangement uses TRBV6-6 and TRBJ2-5; the D gene is possibly TRBD2 (6 bases). The germline V gene has CDR1 MNHNY and CDR2 SVGAGI (reference sequence). CDR3 length: 12 amino acids. V lost 10 bases, J lost 1 base, and 10 bases lay in between.

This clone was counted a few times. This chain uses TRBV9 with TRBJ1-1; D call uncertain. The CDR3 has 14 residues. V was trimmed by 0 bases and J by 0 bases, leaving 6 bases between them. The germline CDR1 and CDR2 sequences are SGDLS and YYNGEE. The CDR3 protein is CASSVESMNTEAFF. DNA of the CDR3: TGTGCCAGCAGCGTAGAAAGCATGAACACTGAAGCTTTCTTT.

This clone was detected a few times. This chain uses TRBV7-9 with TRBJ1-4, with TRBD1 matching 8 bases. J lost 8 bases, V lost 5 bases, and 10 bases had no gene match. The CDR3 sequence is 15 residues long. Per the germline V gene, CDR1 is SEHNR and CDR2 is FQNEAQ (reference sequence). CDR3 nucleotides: TGTGCCAGCAGCCCACTGGGACAGGATCGCGAAAAACTGTTTTTT. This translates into CASSPLGQDREKLFF.

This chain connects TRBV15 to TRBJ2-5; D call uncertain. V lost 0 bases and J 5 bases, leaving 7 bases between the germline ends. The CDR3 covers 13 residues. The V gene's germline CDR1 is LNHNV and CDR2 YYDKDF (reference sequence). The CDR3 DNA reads TGTGCCACCAGCAGAGAACGCGAGGAGACCCAGTACTTC. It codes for CATSREREETQYF.

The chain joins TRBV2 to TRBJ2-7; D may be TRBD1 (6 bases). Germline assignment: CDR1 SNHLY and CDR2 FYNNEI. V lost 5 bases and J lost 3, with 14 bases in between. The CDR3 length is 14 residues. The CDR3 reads CASSPTGTNYEQYF. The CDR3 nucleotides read TGTGCCAGCAGTCCTACAGGGACAAACTACGAGCAGTACTTC.

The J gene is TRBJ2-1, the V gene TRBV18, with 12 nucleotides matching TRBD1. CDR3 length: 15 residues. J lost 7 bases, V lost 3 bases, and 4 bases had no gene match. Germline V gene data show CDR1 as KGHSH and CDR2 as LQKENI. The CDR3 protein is CASSPGTGGRNEQFF. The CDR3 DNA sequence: TGTGCCAGCTCACCTGGGACAGGGGGCAGGAATGAGCAGTTCTTC.

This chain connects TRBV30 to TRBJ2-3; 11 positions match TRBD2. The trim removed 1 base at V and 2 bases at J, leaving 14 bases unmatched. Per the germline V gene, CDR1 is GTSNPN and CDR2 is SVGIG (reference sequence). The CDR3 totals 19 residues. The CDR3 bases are TGTGCCTGGAGTGAATTGTTTCCACGGACTAGCGGGTACACAGATACGCAGTATTTT. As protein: CAWSELFPRTSGYTDTQYF.

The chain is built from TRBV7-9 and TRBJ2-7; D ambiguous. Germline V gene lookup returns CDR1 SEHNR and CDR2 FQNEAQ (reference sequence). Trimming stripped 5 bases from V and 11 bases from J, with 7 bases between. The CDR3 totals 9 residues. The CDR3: CASSLSEYF. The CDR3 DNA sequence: TGTGCCAGCAGCCTGTCGGAGTACTTC.

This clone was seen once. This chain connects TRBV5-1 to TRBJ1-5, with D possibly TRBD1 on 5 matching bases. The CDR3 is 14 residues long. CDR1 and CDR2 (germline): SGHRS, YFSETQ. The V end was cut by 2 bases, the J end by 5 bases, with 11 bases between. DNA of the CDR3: TGCGCCAGCAGCTTAAGTTCCAGGGATCAGCCCCAGCATTTT. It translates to CASSLSSRDQPQHF.

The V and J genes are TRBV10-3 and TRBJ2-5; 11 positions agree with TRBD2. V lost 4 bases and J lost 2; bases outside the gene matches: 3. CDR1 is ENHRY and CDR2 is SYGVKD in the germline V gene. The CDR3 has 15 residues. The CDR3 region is CAISAVAGGQETQYF. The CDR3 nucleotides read TGTGCCATCAGTGCCGTAGCGGGGGGGCAAGAGACCCAGTACTTC.

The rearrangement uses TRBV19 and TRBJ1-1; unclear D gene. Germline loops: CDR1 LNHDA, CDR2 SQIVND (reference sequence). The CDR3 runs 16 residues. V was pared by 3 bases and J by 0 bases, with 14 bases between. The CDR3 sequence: CASSIRRISMNTEAFF. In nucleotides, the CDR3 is TGTGCCAGTAGTATCCGGCGGATATCGATGAACACTGAAGCTTTCTTT.

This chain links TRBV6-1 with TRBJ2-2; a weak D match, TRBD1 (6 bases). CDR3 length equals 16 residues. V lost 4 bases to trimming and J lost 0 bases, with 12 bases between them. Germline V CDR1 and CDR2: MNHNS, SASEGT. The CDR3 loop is CASSVSGASNTGELFF. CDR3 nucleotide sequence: TGTGCCAGCAGTGTATCAGGGGCTTCGAACACCGGGGAGCTGTTTTTT.

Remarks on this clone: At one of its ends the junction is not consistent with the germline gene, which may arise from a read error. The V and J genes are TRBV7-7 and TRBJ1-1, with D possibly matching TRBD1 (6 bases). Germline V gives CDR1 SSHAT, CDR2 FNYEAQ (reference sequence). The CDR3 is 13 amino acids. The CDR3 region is CASSLNRDTEAFF. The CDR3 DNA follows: TGTGCTAGCAGCTTAAACAGGGACACTGAAGCTTTCTTT.

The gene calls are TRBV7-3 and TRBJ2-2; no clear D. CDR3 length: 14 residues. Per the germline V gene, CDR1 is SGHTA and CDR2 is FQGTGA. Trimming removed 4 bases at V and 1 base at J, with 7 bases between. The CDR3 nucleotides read TGTGCCAGCAGCTCCGGACGGAACACCGGGGAGCTGTTTTTT. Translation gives CASSSGRNTGELFF.